This TCR beta chain was found in a study of blood T cell repertoires in COVID-19. The CDR3 loop spans 14 amino acids. V was pared by 0 bases and J by 7 bases, with 12 bases between. Germline CDR1 reads MNHEY; CDR2 reads SVGAGI. Assay used: immunoSEQ multiplex PCR; TCRdb lists only in-frame clones, some missing. This table holds 90,000 to 150,000 clones, approximately 80% found once. Sequencing used peripheral blood. This clonotype was obtained from a human donor in a cohort sampled during active COVID-19. V and J are TRBV6-5 and TRBJ1-1; possible D gene TRBD1, 5 bases. This chain's CDR3 is CASSYSQGPYEAFF. DNA for the CDR3: TGTGCCAGCAGTTACTCGCAGGGTCCCTATGAAGCTTTCTTT.